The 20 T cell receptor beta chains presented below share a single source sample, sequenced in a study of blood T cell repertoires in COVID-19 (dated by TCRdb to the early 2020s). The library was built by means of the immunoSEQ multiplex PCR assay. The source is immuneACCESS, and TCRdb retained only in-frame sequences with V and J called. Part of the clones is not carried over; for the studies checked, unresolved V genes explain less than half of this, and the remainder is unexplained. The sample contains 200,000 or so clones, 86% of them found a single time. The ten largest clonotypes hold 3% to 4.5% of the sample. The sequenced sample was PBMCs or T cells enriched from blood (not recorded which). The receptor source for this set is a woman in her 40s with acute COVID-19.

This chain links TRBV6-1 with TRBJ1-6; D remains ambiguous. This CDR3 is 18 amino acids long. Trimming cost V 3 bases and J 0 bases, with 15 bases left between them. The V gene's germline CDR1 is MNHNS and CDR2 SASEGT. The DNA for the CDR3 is TGTGCCAGCAGTGAGTTGGTCGGTAGGAGCTCCTATAATTCACCCCTCCACTTT. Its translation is CASSELVGRSSYNSPLHF.

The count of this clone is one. CDR3 protein: CATSRGSGSSGNTIYF. The CDR3 DNA follows: TGTGCCACCAGCAGGGGGAGTGGCAGCTCTGGAAACACCATATATTTT. The chain employs TRBV15 and TRBJ1-3; D call uncertain. This CDR3 is built from 16 residues. CDR1 is LNHNV and CDR2 is YYDKDF in the germline V gene (reference sequence). V was cut by 3 bases and J by 0 bases, with 12 bases left in between. Combining the CDR3 with reference TRBV15 and TRBJ1-3 gives the whole variable domain DAMVIQNPRYQVTQFGKPVTLSCSQTLNHNVMYWYQQKSSQAPKLLFHYYDKDFNNEADTPDNFQSRRPNTSFCFLDIRSPGLGDTAMYLCATSRGSGSSGNTIYFGEGSWLTVV.

In DNA form, the CDR3 reads TGCGCCAGCAGCCGGACAGGGGCCTATAATTCACCCCTCCACTTT. Encoded protein: CASSRTGAYNSPLHF. The chain combines TRBV4-3 with TRBJ1-6, with TRBD1 matching 9 bases. V lost 4 bases to trimming and J lost 2 bases; unmatched junction nucleotides: 0. Germline-derived CDR1 and CDR2 are LGHNA and YSLEER. The CDR3 loop spans 15 amino acids.

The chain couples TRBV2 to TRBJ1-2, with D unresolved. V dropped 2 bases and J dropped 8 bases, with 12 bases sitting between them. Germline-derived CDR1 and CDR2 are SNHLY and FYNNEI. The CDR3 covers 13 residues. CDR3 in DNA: TGTGCCAGCAGTGAAACCCTCTCTCGGGGCTACACCTTC. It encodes CASSETLSRGYTF.

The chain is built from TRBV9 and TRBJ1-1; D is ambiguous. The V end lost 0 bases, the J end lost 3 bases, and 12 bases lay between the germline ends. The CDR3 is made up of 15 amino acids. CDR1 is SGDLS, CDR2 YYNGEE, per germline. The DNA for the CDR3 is TGTGCCAGCAGCGTAGGAACGACGGACTACACTGAAGCTTTCTTT. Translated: CASSVGTTDYTEAFF.

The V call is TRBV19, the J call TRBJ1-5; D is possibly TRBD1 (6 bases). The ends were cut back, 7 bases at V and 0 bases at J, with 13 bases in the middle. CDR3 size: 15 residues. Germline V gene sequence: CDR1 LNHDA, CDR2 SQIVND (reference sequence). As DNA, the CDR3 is TGTGCCAGTACCCCGGGGGGCTATAGCAATCAGCCCCAGCATTTT. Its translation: CASTPGGYSNQPQHF. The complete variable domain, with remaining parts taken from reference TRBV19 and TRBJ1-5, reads DGGITQSPKYLFRKEGQNVTLSCEQNLNHDAMYWYRQDPGQGLRLIYYSQIVNDFQKGDIAEGYSVSREKKESFPLTVTSAQKNPTAFYLCASTPGGYSNQPQHFGDGTRLSIL.

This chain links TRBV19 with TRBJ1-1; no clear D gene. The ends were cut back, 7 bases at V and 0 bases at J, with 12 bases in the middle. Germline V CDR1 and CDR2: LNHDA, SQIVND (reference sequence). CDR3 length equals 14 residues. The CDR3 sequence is CASKHLALNTEAFF. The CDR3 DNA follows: TGTGCCAGTAAACATCTTGCCTTGAACACTGAAGCTTTCTTT.

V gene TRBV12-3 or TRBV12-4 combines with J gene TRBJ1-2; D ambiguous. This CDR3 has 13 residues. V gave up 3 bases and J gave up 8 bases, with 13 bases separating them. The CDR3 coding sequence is TGTGCCAGCAGTTTGAGCAGCCTAGGAGGCTACACCTTC. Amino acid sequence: CASSLSSLGGYTF.

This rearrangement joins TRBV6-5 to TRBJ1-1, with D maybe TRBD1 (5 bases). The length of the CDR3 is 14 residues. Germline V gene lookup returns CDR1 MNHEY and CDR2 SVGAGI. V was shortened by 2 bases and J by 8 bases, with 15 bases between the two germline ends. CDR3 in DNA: TGTGCCAGCAGTTACGGGCGGTATACAGGAGAAGCTTTCTTT. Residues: CASSYGRYTGEAFF.

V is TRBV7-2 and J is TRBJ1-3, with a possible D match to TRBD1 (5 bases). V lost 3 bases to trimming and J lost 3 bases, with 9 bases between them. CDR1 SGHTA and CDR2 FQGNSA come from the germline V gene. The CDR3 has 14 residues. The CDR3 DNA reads TGTGCCAGCAGCTTCCCAGGGATTGGAAACACCATATATTTT. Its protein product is CASSFPGIGNTIYF.

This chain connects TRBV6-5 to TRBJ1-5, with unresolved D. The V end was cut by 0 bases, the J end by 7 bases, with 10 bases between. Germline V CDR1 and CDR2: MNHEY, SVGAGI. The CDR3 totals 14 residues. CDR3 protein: CASSYSGPAQPQHF. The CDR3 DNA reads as TGTGCCAGCAGTTACTCGGGCCCGGCCCAGCCCCAGCATTTT.

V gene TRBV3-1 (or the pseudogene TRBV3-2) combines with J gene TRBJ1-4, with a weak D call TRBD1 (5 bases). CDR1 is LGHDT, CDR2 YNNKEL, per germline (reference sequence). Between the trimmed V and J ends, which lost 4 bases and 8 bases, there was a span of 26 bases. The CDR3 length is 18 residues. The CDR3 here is CASSPRRLQGGRKEKLFF. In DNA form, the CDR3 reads TGTGCCAGCAGCCCAAGAAGATTGCAGGGAGGGCGAAAAGAAAAACTGTTTTTT.

In nucleotides, the CDR3 is TGTGCCAGCAGCTTACCGGTTGCTGGAAACACCATATATTTT. Translated, it gives CASSLPVAGNTIYF. The rearrangement joins TRBV7-9 to TRBJ1-3; no clear D. Germline values: CDR1 SEHNR, CDR2 FQNEAQ (reference sequence). This CDR3 has 14 amino acids. Trimming stripped 2 bases from V and 2 bases from J, with 7 bases between.

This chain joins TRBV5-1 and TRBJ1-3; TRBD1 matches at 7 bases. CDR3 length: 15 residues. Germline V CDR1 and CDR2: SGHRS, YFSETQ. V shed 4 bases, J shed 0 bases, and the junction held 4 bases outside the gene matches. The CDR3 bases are TGCGCCAGCAGCCCAACAGGGGTCTCTGGAAACACCATATATTTT. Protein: CASSPTGVSGNTIYF. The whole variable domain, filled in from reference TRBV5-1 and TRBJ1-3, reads KAGVTQTPRYLIKTRGQQVTLSCSPISGHRSVSWYQQTPGQGLQFLFEYFSETQRNKGNFPGRFSGRQFSNSRSEMNVSTLELGDSALYLCASSPTGVSGNTIYFGEGSWLTVV.

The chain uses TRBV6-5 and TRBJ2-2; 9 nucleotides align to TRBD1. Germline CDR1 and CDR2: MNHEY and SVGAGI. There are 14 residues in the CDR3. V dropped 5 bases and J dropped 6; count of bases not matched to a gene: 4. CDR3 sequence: CASSRDRVPGELFF. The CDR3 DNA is TGTGCCAGCAGTCGGGACAGGGTACCCGGGGAGCTGTTTTTT.

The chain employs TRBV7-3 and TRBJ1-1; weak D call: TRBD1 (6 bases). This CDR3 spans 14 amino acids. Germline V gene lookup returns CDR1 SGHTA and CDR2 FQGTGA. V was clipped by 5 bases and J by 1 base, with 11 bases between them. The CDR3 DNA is TGTGCCAGCAGCCAACAGGGTAAGAACACTGAAGCTTTCTTT. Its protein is CASSQQGKNTEAFF.

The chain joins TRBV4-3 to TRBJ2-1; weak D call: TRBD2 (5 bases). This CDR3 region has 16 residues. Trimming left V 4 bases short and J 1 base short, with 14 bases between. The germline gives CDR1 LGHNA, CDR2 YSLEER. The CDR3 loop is CASSPEVGVSYNEQFF. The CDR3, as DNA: TGCGCCAGCAGCCCCGAGGTCGGGGTGTCCTACAATGAGCAGTTCTTC.

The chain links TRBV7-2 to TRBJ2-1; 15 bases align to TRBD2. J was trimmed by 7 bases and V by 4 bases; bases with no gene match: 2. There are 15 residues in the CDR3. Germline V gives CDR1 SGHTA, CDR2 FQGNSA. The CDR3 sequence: CASSSGLAGGNEQFF. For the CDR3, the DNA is TGTGCCAGCAGCTCGGGACTAGCGGGGGGAAATGAGCAGTTCTTC. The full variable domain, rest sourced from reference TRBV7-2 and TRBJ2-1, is GAGVSQSPSNKVTEKGKDVELRCDPISGHTALYWYRQSLGQGLEFLIYFQGNSAPDKSGLPSDRFSAERTGGSVSTLTIQRTQQEDSAVYLCASSSGLAGGNEQFFGPGTRLTVL.

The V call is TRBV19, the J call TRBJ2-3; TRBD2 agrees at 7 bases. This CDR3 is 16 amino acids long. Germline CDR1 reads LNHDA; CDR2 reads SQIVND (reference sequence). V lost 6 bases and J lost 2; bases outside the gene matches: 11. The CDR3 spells CASSITPGLHTDTQYF. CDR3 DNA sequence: TGTGCCAGTAGCATCACCCCGGGACTACACACAGATACGCAGTATTTT.

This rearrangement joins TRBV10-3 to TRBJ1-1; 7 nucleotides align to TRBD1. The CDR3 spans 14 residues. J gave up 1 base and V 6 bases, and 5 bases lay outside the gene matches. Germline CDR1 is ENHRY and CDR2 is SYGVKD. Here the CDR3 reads CAIRQTGSNTEAFF. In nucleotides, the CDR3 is TGTGCCATCAGGCAGACAGGGTCGAACACTGAAGCTTTCTTT.